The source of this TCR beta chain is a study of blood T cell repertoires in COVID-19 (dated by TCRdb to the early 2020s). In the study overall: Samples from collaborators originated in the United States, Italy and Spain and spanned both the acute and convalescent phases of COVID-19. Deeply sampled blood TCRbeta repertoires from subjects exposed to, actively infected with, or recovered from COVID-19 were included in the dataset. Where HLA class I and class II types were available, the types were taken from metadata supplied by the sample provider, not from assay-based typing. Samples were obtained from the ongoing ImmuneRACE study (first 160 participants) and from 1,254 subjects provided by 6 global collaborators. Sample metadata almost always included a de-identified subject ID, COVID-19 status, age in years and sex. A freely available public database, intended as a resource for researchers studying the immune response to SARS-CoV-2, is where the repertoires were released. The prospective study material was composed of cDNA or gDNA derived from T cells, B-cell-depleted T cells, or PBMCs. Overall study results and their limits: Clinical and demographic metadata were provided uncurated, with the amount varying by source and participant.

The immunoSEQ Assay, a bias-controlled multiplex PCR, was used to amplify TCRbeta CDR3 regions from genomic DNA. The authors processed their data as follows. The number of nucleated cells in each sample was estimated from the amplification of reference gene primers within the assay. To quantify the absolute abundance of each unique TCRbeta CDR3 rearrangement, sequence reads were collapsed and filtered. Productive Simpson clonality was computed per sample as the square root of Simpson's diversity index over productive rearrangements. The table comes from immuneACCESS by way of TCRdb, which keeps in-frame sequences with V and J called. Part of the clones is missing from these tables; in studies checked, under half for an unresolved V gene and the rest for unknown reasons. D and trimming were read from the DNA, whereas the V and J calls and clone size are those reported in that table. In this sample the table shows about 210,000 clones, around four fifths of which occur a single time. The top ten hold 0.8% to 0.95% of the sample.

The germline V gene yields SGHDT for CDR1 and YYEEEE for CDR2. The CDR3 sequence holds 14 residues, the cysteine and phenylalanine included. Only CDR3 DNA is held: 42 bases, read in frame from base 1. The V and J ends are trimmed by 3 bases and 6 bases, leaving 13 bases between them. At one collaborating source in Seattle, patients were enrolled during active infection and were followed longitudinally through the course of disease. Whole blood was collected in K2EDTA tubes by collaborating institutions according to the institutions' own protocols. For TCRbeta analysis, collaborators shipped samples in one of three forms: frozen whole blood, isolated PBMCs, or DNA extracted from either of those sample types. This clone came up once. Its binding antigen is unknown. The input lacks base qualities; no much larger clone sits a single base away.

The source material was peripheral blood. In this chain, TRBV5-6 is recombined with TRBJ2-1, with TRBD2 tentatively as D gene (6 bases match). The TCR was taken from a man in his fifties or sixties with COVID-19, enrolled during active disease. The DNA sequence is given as TGTGCCAGCAGCTCGAGCGGAGGGGTCAATGAGCAGTTCTTC. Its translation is CASSSSGGVNEQFF.